This record looks at one T cell receptor (beta chain) sequence and its context. This clone was counted once. The antigen it binds to is not known. No base quality information exists; no much larger clone differs at one position. TCRbeta CDR3 regions were amplified from genomic DNA by means of the immunoSEQ Assay, a bias-controlled multiplex PCR. Regarding the original processing steps: The number of nucleated cells in each sample was estimated by amplification of reference gene primers within the assay. To quantify the absolute abundance of each unique TCRbeta CDR3 rearrangement, sequence reads were collapsed and filtered. For each sample, productive Simpson clonality was calculated as the square root of Simpson's diversity index across productive rearrangements. This is the immuneACCESS table as TCRdb keeps it, with only in-frame sequences that have V and J called. A part of the clones is gone; compared with another copy, unresolved V genes explain less than half, and the rest is unexplained. V and J calls and clone size are as listed in that table; D and trimming were resolved from the DNA. Across this sample there are 30,000 to 35,000 clones, with roughly 85% seen only once. The top ten clonotypes cover around 15% of the sample.

Collaborating institutions collected whole blood in K2EDTA tubes following their own protocols. For TCRbeta analysis, collaborator samples were shipped as frozen whole blood, as isolated PBMCs, or as DNA extracted from either sample type. Including the terminal cysteine and phenylalanine, the CDR3 comprises 17 residues. Only the CDR3 part of the read is kept: 51 bases, read in frame from the first base. V has 1 base trimmed and J has 7 bases trimmed; junction bases matching no gene number 9. CDR1 is given as SGHVS and CDR2 as FNYEAQ, both from the germline V gene. The data stem from a study of blood T cell repertoires in COVID-19 (dated by TCRdb to the early 2020s). For context, the study as a whole: The collaborator samples originated in the United States, Italy and Spain and spanned the acute and convalescent phases of COVID-19. The material from the prospective study consisted of cDNA or gDNA derived from T cells, B-cell-depleted T cells, or PBMCs. Deeply sampled blood TCRbeta repertoires from subjects exposed to, actively infected with, or recovered from COVID-19 were included in the dataset. The repertoires were released in a freely available public database meant as a resource for research on the immune response to SARS-CoV-2. The samples were drawn from the first 160 participants of the ongoing ImmuneRACE study and from over 950 subjects provided by 6 global collaborators. The sample metadata nearly always contained a de-identified subject ID, COVID-19 status, age in years and sex. Where available, HLA class I and class II types were taken from metadata supplied by the sample provider and were not determined by assay-based typing. What the study reported, not specific to this receptor: Clinical and demographic metadata were provided uncurated, with the amount varying by source and participant.

The chain is assembled from TRBV7-6 and TRBJ2-7, with TRBD2 matching 14 junction bases. The sequence derives from a human donor with acute or convalescent COVID-19. The donor label of this sample is uncertain. Sequencing was performed on peripheral blood. The CDR3 protein is CASSLDTGTSGRSEQYF. The DNA is TGTGCCAGCAGCTTAGATACCGGGACTAGCGGGAGAAGTGAGCAGTACTTC.